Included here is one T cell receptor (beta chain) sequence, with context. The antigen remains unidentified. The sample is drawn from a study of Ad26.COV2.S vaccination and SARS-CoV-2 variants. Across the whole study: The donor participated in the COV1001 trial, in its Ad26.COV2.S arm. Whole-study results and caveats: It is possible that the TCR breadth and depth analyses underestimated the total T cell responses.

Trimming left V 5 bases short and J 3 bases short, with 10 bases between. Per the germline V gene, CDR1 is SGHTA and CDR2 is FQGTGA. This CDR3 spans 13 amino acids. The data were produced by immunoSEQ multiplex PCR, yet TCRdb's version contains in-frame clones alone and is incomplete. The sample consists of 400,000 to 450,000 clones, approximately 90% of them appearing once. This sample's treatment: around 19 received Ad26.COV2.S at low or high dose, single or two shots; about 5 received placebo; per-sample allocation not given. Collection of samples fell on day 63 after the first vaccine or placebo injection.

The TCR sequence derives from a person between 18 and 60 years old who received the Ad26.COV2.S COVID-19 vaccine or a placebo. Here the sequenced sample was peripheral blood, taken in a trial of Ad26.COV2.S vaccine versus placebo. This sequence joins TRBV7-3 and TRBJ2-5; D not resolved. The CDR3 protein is CASSRGPKETQYF. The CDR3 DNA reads TGTGCCAGCAGCCGCGGACCGAAAGAGACCCAGTACTTC.